Only a few counts were recorded for the clone carrying this T cell receptor (beta chain). Antigen specificity is unknown. This sample is part of a study of cytomegalovirus exposure and HLA in healthy donors. Study-wide results and caveats: Most TCR sequences were seen very rarely across donors, but some public TCRs occurred in many. According to a subsequent analysis, TCR clusters from the first cohort were inclined to appear together in the 110 or so validation repertoires.

Using immunoSEQ multiplex PCR, the repertoire was profiled, and TCRdb retains in-frame clones only, with some absent. Of a few hundred thousand clones in the sample, roughly 88% were seen once. The clonotype originates from a woman under 30 in good health and CMV-seronegative. The sequencing sample was made of PBMCs.

In DNA form, the CDR3 reads TGTGCCAGCAGCTCACAGGGGGCGAACGCGGGCGAGCAGTACTTC. This encodes CASSSQGANAGEQYF. The chain couples TRBV11-2 to TRBJ2-7; 9 bases align to TRBD1. CDR3 length equals 15 residues. The V and J ends lost 4 bases and 6 bases, in that order; junction bases with no gene match: 10. CDR1 and CDR2 from the germline V gene are SGHAT and FQNNGV.